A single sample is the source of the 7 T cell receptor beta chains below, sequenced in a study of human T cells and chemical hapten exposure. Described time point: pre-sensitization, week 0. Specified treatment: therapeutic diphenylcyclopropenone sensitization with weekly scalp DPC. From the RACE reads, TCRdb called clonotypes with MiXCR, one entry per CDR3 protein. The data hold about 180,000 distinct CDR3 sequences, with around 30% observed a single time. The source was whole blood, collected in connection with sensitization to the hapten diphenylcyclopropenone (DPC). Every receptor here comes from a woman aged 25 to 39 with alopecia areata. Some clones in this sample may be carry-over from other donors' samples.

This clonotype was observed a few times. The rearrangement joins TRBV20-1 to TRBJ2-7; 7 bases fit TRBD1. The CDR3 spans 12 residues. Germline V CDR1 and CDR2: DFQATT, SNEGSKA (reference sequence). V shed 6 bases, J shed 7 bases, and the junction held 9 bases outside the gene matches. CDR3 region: CSASFQGEEQYF. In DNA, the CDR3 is TGCAGTGCAAGTTTCCAGGGGGAAGAGCAGTACTTC.

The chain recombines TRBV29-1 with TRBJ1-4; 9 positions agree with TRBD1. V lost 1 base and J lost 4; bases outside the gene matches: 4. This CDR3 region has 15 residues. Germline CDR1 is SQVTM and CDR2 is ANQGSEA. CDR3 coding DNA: TGCAGCGTTGAAGTACAGGGGGCCAATAATGAAAAACTGTTTTTT. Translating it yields CSVEVQGANNEKLFF.

The CDR3 DNA reads as TGCGCCAGCAGTGAGAGGGGACCCGAGGTGTACAATGAGCAGTTCTTC. This codes for CASSERGPEVYNEQFF. This sequence joins TRBV10-2 and TRBJ2-1; D assignment may be TRBD1 or TRBD2 (5 bases each). The germline V gene encodes CDR1 WSHSY and CDR2 SAAADI. The V end was cut by 2 bases, the J end by 4 bases, with 15 bases between. This CDR3 is built from 16 residues.

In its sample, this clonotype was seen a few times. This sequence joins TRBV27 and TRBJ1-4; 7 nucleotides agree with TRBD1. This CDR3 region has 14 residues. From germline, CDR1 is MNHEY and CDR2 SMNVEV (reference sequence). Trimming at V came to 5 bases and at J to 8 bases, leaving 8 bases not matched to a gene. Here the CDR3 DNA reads TGTGCCAGCAGTACCCGGACAGGCAACGAAAAACTGTTTTTT. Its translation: CASSTRTGNEKLFF.

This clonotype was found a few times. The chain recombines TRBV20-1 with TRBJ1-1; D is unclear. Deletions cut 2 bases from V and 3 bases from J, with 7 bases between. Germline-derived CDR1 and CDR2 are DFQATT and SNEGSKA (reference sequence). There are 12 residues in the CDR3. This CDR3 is CSARQDHTEAFF. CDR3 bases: TGCAGTGCTAGACAGGATCACACTGAAGCTTTCTTT.

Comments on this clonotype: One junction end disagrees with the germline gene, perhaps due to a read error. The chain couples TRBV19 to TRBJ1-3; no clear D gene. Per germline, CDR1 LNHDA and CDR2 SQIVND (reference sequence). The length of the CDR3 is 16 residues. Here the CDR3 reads CASTGGWVLSGNTINF. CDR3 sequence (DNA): TGTGCCAGTACGGGCGGCTGGGTCCTATCTGGAAACACCATAAATTTT.

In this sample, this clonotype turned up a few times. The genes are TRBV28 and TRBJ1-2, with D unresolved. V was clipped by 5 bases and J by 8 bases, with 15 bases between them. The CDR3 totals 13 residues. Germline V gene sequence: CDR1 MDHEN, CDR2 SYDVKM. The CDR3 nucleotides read TGTGCCAGCAGTCTTGGAACCTTAAAAGGCTACACCTTC. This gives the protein CASSLGTLKGYTF.